A single sample gave rise to the 21 T cell receptor beta chains below, sequenced in a study of blood T cell repertoires in COVID-19 (dated by TCRdb to the early 2020s). The library was obtained by the immunoSEQ multiplex PCR assay. The table comes from immuneACCESS by way of TCRdb, which keeps in-frame sequences with V and J called. Part of the clones is missing from these tables; in studies checked, under half for an unresolved V gene and the rest for unknown reasons. The sample table records about 300,000 clones; around 87% of these occur just once. Together, the top ten hold 1.3% of the sample. Specimen: peripheral blood. These receptors all stem from a man between 65 and 79 years old with acute or convalescent COVID-19.

This clone turned up a few times. The sample holds other DNA sequences that translate to the same CDR3. The gene calls are TRBV6-2 or TRBV6-3 and TRBJ2-7; D is perhaps TRBD2 (6 bases). The germline CDR1 and CDR2 sequences are MNHEY and SVGEGT. The CDR3 sequence is 13 residues long. Between the trimmed V and J ends, which lost 6 bases and 1 base, there was a span of 10 bases. CDR3: CASSWDSSYEQYF. The CDR3 nucleotides read TGTGCCAGCAGCTGGGACTCATCCTACGAGCAGTACTTC.

Only a few counts were recorded for this clone. The gene calls are TRBV5-3 and TRBJ2-7; the D gene is possibly TRBD1 (6 bases). TRBV5-3 is marked as an open reading frame, function uncertain. CDR3 length: 15 residues. V shed 1 base and J shed 1 base, with 12 bases lying between them. The CDR3 spells CARSLKAQGSYEQYF. The CDR3 DNA reads as TGTGCCAGAAGCTTGAAGGCTCAGGGGTCCTACGAGCAGTACTTC.

The CDR3 reads CASSPTGPNYGYTF. The CDR3 bases are TGTGCCAGCAGCCCGACAGGCCCGAACTATGGCTACACCTTC. The chain uses TRBV7-9 and TRBJ1-2, with a tentative D call TRBD1 (6 bases). Germline CDR1 SEHNR, CDR2 FQNEAQ (reference sequence). Deletions cut 5 bases from V and 2 bases from J, with 12 bases between. The CDR3 is made up of 14 amino acids.

V and J are TRBV7-3 and TRBJ2-2, with D perhaps TRBD1 (6 bases). CDR3 length: 15 residues. The ends were cut back, 6 bases at V and 2 bases at J, with 13 bases in the middle. The germline V gene has CDR1 SGHTA and CDR2 FQGTGA. CDR3 residues: CASRVTGINTGELFF. Here the CDR3 DNA reads TGTGCCAGCAGGGTAACAGGGATTAACACCGGGGAGCTGTTTTTT.

This clone was found once. The V gene is TRBV4-1, the J gene TRBJ2-5; D remains unclear. Between the trimmed V and J ends, which lost 4 bases and 4 bases, there was a span of 13 bases. The CDR3 is 14 amino acids. CDR1 and CDR2 from the germline V gene are MGHRA and YSYEKL. CDR3 in amino acids: CASSRGSTLETQYF. The CDR3 coding sequence is TGCGCCAGCAGCCGCGGCTCCACGCTAGAGACCCAGTACTTC.

As to this clone: At one end, the junction sequence differs from germline, possibly due to a read error. The chain uses TRBV14 and TRBJ2-7; 10 nucleotides match TRBD1. The CDR3 has 12 residues. Germline loops: CDR1 SGHDN, CDR2 FVKESK. The CDR3: CASSQSTGTGVF. CDR3 nucleotide sequence: TGTGCCAGCAGCCAATCTACCGGGACAGGGGTCTTC.

The J gene is TRBJ2-6, the V gene TRBV28; a weak D match, TRBD2 (5 bases). Trimming cost V 8 bases and J 0 bases, with 11 bases left between them. The CDR3 covers 15 residues. The germline V gene encodes CDR1 MDHEN and CDR2 SYDVKM. The CDR3 loop reads CASGPAGSGANVLTF. The CDR3 DNA reads TGTGCCAGCGGACCTGCGGGCTCTGGGGCCAACGTCCTGACTTTC.

CDR3 sequence: CAISGGPGTQYF. In nucleotides, the CDR3 is TGTGCCATCAGTGGGGGTCCGGGGACGCAGTATTTT. This chain joins TRBV10-3 and TRBJ2-3; TRBD2 is a possible D gene (5 bases). Deletions cut 4 bases from V and 9 bases from J, with 11 bases between. The CDR3 is made up of 12 amino acids. Germline V gives CDR1 ENHRY, CDR2 SYGVKD.

V and J are TRBV7-8 and TRBJ1-1; D call uncertain. The germline V and J ends were trimmed by 4 bases and 0 bases, with 9 bases remaining between them. Germline CDR1 and CDR2: SGHVS and FQNEAQ. This CDR3 spans 14 amino acids. The CDR3 DNA reads TGTGCCAGCAGCTACACGCAAGTGAACACTGAAGCTTTCTTT. Its translation: CASSYTQVNTEAFF.

This clone was recorded once. V and J are TRBV4-3 and TRBJ2-2; 16 bases map to TRBD2. This CDR3 contains 18 residues. Germline values: CDR1 LGHNA, CDR2 YSLEER. The V segment lost 3 bases and the J segment 4 bases; nucleotides outside the gene matches: 5. CDR3 amino acids: CASSQGLAGGPGTGELFF. CDR3 nucleotide sequence: TGCGCCAGCAGCCAGGGACTAGCGGGGGGGCCGGGCACCGGGGAGCTGTTTTTT.

The chain is built from TRBV19 and TRBJ2-1; the match to TRBD1 covers 7 bases. The CDR3 runs 15 residues. The V gene's germline CDR1 is LNHDA and CDR2 SQIVND (reference sequence). With 5 bases clipped from V and 0 bases from J, the junction kept 4 bases outside the gene matches. In nucleotides, the CDR3 is TGTGCCAGTAGTCGGACAGGTAGCTCCTACAATGAGCAGTTCTTC. Amino acids: CASSRTGSSYNEQFF.

V gene TRBV7-2 combines with J gene TRBJ1-5, with D tentatively TRBD1 (6 bases). Trimming removed 4 bases at V and 4 bases at J, with 11 bases between. The CDR3 runs 14 residues. Germline loops: CDR1 SGHTA, CDR2 FQGNSA. The CDR3 coding sequence is TGTGCCAGCAGCTCGACAGGAGCTAATCAGCCCCAGCATTTT. Encoded protein: CASSSTGANQPQHF.

The V call is TRBV28, the J call TRBJ1-3; 11 bases are shared with TRBD1. CDR3 length: 23 amino acids. The germline gives CDR1 MDHEN, CDR2 SYDVKM. J lost 7 bases, V lost 4 bases, and 30 bases had no gene match. CDR3 nucleotides: TGTGCCAGCAGTTCACTACACACGACCGGGACAGGGGGACTATCGTCTCTGCGGAACACCATATATTTT. Its protein is CASSSLHTTGTGGLSSLRNTIYF.

The gene calls are TRBV29-1 and TRBJ2-7; 8 nucleotides align to TRBD2. With 5 bases clipped from V and 2 bases from J, the junction kept 11 bases outside the gene matches. Germline V gene sequence: CDR1 SQVTM, CDR2 ANQGSEA. This CDR3 spans 15 amino acids. Written as DNA, the CDR3 is TGCAGCGTTAAGGTAGCGGGGATCCCCACCTACGAGCAGTACTTC. As protein: CSVKVAGIPTYEQYF.

This chain links TRBV28 with TRBJ1-1, with 7 bases lining up with TRBD1. Germline lookup yields CDR1 MDHEN and CDR2 SYDVKM. Trimming at V came to 1 base and at J to 4 bases, leaving 3 bases not matched to a gene. The CDR3 spans 14 residues. CDR3 in amino acids: CASSLFPGGTEAFF. In DNA, the CDR3 is TGTGCCAGCAGTTTATTCCCAGGGGGCACTGAAGCTTTCTTT.

This chain links TRBV11-2 with TRBJ1-2, with D hard to call. Germline V gives CDR1 SGHAT, CDR2 FQNNGV. With 6 bases removed from V and 1 base from J, the gap between germline ends came to 9 bases. The CDR3 is 13 amino acids. The CDR3, as DNA: TGTGCCAGCAGGCACTATGATAACTATGGCTACACCTTC. Amino acid sequence: CASRHYDNYGYTF.

This chain uses TRBV5-1 with TRBJ2-2; 10 bases fit TRBD2. The CDR3 contains 15 residues. Unmatched junction bases numbered 1, after V lost 2 bases and J lost 3 bases. CDR1 and CDR2 (germline): SGHRS, YFSETQ. Here the CDR3 DNA reads TGCGCCAGCAGCTTCCTAGCGGGAGACACCGGGGAGCTGTTTTTT. Protein: CASSFLAGDTGELFF.

This chain links TRBV11-2 with TRBJ2-5; a possible D gene is TRBD1 (6 bases). The ends were cut back, 5 bases at V and 7 bases at J, with 20 bases in the middle. This CDR3 is 15 amino acids long. From germline, CDR1 is SGHAT and CDR2 FQNNGV. Here the CDR3 DNA reads TGTGCCAGCAGCCCCTTACAGGGTCCGGCGGGGACCCAGTACTTC. It specifies CASSPLQGPAGTQYF. Full variable domain (rest looked up from reference TRBV11-2 and TRBJ2-5): EAGVAQSPRYKIIEKRQSVAFWCNPISGHATLYWYQQILGQGPKLLIQFQNNGVVDDSQLPKDRFSAERLKGVDSTLKIQPAKLEDSAVYLCASSPLQGPAGTQYFGPGTRLLVL.

This chain links TRBV6-5 with TRBJ1-2; D remains unclear. V lost 6 bases and J 0 bases, leaving 14 bases between the germline ends. CDR3 length equals 15 residues. CDR1 is MNHEY and CDR2 is SVGAGI in the germline V gene. The CDR3 protein is CASREAVNSNYGYTF. For the CDR3, the DNA is TGTGCCAGCAGGGAGGCAGTGAACTCTAACTATGGCTACACCTTC.

This clone has just one count. V and J are TRBV28 and TRBJ1-5; D remains unclear. Trimming pared 4 bases from V and 6 bases from J, leaving 4 bases between. Germline V gene data show CDR1 as MDHEN and CDR2 as SYDVKM. This CDR3 is built from 11 residues. Written as DNA, the CDR3 is TGTGCCAGCAGTTGGAGTCAGCCCCAGCATTTT. The encoded protein is CASSWSQPQHF.

The V gene is TRBV5-1, the J gene TRBJ1-6, with 7 bases lining up with TRBD1. This CDR3 is 16 amino acids long. Trimming cost V 1 base and J 2 bases; bases outside gene matches: 3. Germline CDR1 reads SGHRS; CDR2 reads YFSETQ. The CDR3 DNA reads as TGCGCCAGCAGCTTGCAGGGGGTGACCTATAATTCACCCCTCCACTTT. The encoded protein is CASSLQGVTYNSPLHF.